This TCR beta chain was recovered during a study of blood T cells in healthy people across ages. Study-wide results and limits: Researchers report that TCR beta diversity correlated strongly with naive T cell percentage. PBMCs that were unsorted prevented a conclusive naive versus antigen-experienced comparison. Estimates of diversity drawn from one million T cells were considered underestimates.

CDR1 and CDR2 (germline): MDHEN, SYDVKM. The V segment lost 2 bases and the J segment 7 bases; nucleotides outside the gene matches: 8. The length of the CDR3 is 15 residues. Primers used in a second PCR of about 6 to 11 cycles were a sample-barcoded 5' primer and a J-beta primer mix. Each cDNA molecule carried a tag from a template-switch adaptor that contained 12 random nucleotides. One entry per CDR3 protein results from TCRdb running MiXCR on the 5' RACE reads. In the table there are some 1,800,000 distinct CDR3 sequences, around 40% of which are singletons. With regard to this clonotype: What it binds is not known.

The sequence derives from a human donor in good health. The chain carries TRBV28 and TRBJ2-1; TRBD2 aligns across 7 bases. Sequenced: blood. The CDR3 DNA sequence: TGTGCCAGCAGTTTAGGGGGGGAAACAAAGAATGAGCAGTTCTTC. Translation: CASSLGGETKNEQFF.